These 19 T cell receptor beta chains came from one sample sequenced in a study of blood T cell repertoires in COVID-19. Some clones are missing from TCRdb's copy, which holds only in-frame ones; the method was immunoSEQ multiplex PCR. The repertoire holds more than 80,000 clones, with about 80% as singletons. Sequenced material: peripheral blood. Source of these receptors: a human donor in a cohort sampled during active COVID-19.

The V gene is TRBV19, the J gene TRBJ1-1; a possible D gene is TRBD1 (5 bases). CDR3 length: 13 residues. Trimming shortened V by 3 bases and J by 11 bases, and 16 bases separated the two germline ends. Germline assignment: CDR1 LNHDA and CDR2 SQIVND (reference sequence). CDR3 sequence: CASSIQGGKLAFF. CDR3 coding DNA: TGTGCCAGTAGTATCCAGGGTGGAAAGTTGGCTTTCTTT.

This chain joins TRBV15 and TRBJ1-5; 8 positions match TRBD1. The CDR3 runs 15 residues. Germline V CDR1 and CDR2: LNHNV, YYDKDF (reference sequence). V lost 9 bases, J lost 1 base, and 8 bases stayed unmatched. The CDR3 nucleotides read TGTGCCACGACAGGGGAAACGGGGAGCAATCAGCCCCAGCATTTT. It is translated as CATTGETGSNQPQHF.

The chain carries TRBV19 and TRBJ2-1; the match to TRBD2 covers 11 bases. CDR3 length equals 18 residues. Germline CDR1 LNHDA, CDR2 SQIVND (reference sequence). V trimming: 5 bases; J trimming: 5 bases; junction bases outside the gene matches: 14. This CDR3 reads CASSLTPLLAGVNNEQFF. Here the CDR3 DNA reads TGTGCCAGTAGTTTAACGCCCCTACTAGCGGGAGTTAACAATGAGCAGTTCTTC. Full variable domain (outside the CDR3, taken from reference TRBV19 and TRBJ2-1): DGGITQSPKYLFRKEGQNVTLSCEQNLNHDAMYWYRQDPGQGLRLIYYSQIVNDFQKGDIAEGYSVSREKKESFPLTVTSAQKNPTAFYLCASSLTPLLAGVNNEQFFGPGTRLTVL.

The chain combines TRBV30 with TRBJ1-6, with D maybe TRBD1 (6 bases). The CDR3 spans 16 residues. The V and J ends lost 0 bases and 7 bases respectively, with 16 bases between them. Per germline, CDR1 GTSNPN and CDR2 SVGIG (reference sequence). This CDR3 is CAWSVKLGQLNSPLHF. The DNA for the CDR3 is TGTGCCTGGAGTGTAAAACTTGGACAGTTGAATTCACCCCTCCACTTT.

This chain connects TRBV2 to TRBJ2-7; TRBD2 might be the D (6 bases). Germline CDR1 is SNHLY and CDR2 is FYNNEI. This CDR3 spans 11 amino acids. Trimming shortened V by 10 bases and J by 9 bases, and 16 bases separated the two germline ends. CDR3 protein: CATRGVSRQYF. The CDR3 DNA follows: TGTGCCACCCGCGGGGTTTCACGGCAGTACTTC.

This rearrangement joins TRBV6-2 or TRBV6-3 to TRBJ2-1; 10 bases align to TRBD2. CDR1 and CDR2 from the germline V gene are MNHEY and SVGEGT. CDR3 length: 15 residues. The ends lost 5 bases at V and 4 bases at J; junction bases unmatched: 5. The CDR3 region has the DNA TGTGCCAGCAGTCGAGCGGGGGGGTCGTACAATGAGCAGTTCTTC. This codes for CASSRAGGSYNEQFF.

The sample holds a few counts of this clone. The chain carries TRBV6-5 and TRBJ1-5, with TRBD1 identical over 8 bases. Germline CDR1 and CDR2: MNHEY and SVGAGI. Trimming cost V 5 bases and J 7 bases; bases outside gene matches: 7. The CDR3 is made up of 14 amino acids. The CDR3 sequence is CASSRTGTGQPQHF. As DNA, the CDR3 is TGTGCCAGCAGTAGGACAGGGACGGGGCAGCCCCAGCATTTT.

The chain is built from TRBV19 and TRBJ1-2; D is unclear. Trimming left V 10 bases short and J 4 bases short, with 10 bases between. Per germline, CDR1 LNHDA and CDR2 SQIVND (reference sequence). This CDR3 comprises 11 residues. The CDR3 nucleotides are TGTGCCACCTCCATGAGCTATGGCTACACCTTC. Protein sequence: CATSMSYGYTF. Filled out from reference TRBV19 and TRBJ1-2, the complete variable domain reads DGGITQSPKYLFRKEGQNVTLSCEQNLNHDAMYWYRQDPGQGLRLIYYSQIVNDFQKGDIAEGYSVSREKKESFPLTVTSAQKNPTAFYLCATSMSYGYTFGSGTRLTVV.

The chain's CDR3 is CASSQDRHLLRGTEAFF. For the CDR3, the DNA is TGTGCCAGCAGCCAAGATAGGCACCTTCTACGGGGCACTGAAGCTTTCTTT. The chain carries TRBV3-1 (or the pseudogene TRBV3-2) and TRBJ1-1; no reliable D call. Looked up from germline, CDR1 is LGHDT and CDR2 is YNNKEL (reference sequence). The CDR3 contains 17 residues. V lost 0 bases and J 4 bases, leaving 18 bases between the germline ends.

The genes are TRBV5-6 and TRBJ2-5; 7 bases agree with TRBD1. Germline V lookup: CDR1 SGHDT, CDR2 YYEEEE. This CDR3 is 17 amino acids long. V dropped 1 base and J dropped 0; count of bases not matched to a gene: 9. The chain's CDR3 is CASSLYSNRGNQETQYF. In DNA, the CDR3 is TGTGCCAGCAGCTTGTATTCGAACAGGGGCAACCAAGAGACCCAGTACTTC.

DNA for the CDR3: TGTGCCAGCAGTGGCCCCACTAGCGGGAGGGCCATCGGGGAGCTGTTTTTT. This gives the protein CASSGPTSGRAIGELFF. V is TRBV6-1 and J is TRBJ2-2; 13 nucleotides agree with TRBD2. The length of the CDR3 is 17 residues. V was pared by 4 bases and J by 7 bases, with 9 bases of the junction left unmatched. Germline lookup yields CDR1 MNHNS and CDR2 SASEGT.

The V and J genes are TRBV21-1 and TRBJ1-5; the tabulated D call, TRBD1, remains unverified against the DNA. TRBV21-1 is an annotated pseudogene. This CDR3 is 13 amino acids long. The CDR3 protein is CASSYTGFQPQHF. The CDR3 region has the DNA TGTGCCAGCAGCTATACAGGGTTTCAGCCCCAGCATTTT.

This chain joins TRBV4-1 and TRBJ2-3; 7 nucleotides line up with TRBD2. Germline V lookup: CDR1 MGHRA, CDR2 YSYEKL. Trimming took 1 base from V and 0 from J; bases not matched to a gene: 13. This CDR3 is built from 19 residues. The CDR3 sequence: CASSQAAGTTSTSTDTQYF. As DNA, the CDR3 is TGCGCCAGCAGCCAAGCCGCCGGGACTACCTCAACTAGCACAGATACGCAGTATTTT.

The CDR3 sequence is CASRLAGYTDTQYF. CDR3 coding DNA: TGTGCCAGTAGACTAGCGGGGTACACAGATACGCAGTATTTT. V and J are TRBV19 and TRBJ2-3, with 10 bases matching TRBD2. The CDR3 is made up of 14 amino acids. V lost 6 bases, J lost 2 bases, and 2 bases stayed unmatched. CDR1 is LNHDA and CDR2 is SQIVND in the germline V gene (reference sequence).

The V call is TRBV5-5, the J call TRBJ2-1; D possibly corresponds to TRBD1 (6 bases). V shed 1 base and J shed 5 bases, with 22 bases lying between them. Germline V lookup: CDR1 SGHKS, CDR2 YYEKEE (reference sequence). This CDR3 has 18 amino acids. The CDR3 DNA reads TGTGCCAGCAGCTTGTCTCCTTTCGGCAGGGGAACCCACAATGAGCAGTTCTTC. It yields the protein CASSLSPFGRGTHNEQFF.

In this sample, this clone turned up a few times. The chain combines TRBV10-2 with TRBJ1-6, with 9 bases lining up with TRBD1. CDR1 and CDR2 from the germline V gene are WSHSY and SAAADI. V lost 6 bases and J lost 9; bases outside the gene matches: 6. CDR3 size: 14 residues. In nucleotides, the CDR3 is TGCGCCAGCAGGTGGACAGGGGAGAGTTCACCCCTCCACTTT. Translating it yields CASRWTGESSPLHF.

The chain is built from TRBV30 and TRBJ1-5; maybe TRBD1 (6 bases). Germline lookup yields CDR1 GTSNPN and CDR2 SVGIG (reference sequence). This CDR3 has 15 amino acids. Trimming left V 0 bases short and J 6 bases short, with 15 bases between. This chain's CDR3 is CAWSVPAGESQPQHF. In DNA, the CDR3 is TGTGCCTGGAGTGTACCGGCAGGGGAGAGTCAGCCCCAGCATTTT.

This sequence joins TRBV27 and TRBJ2-3, with 7 bases aligning to TRBD2. Germline V gene lookup returns CDR1 MNHEY and CDR2 SMNVEV (reference sequence). Trimming removed 5 bases from V and 4 bases from J; junction bases left unmatched: 6. CDR3 length: 14 amino acids. The chain's CDR3 is CASSPGTNSDTQYF. CDR3 DNA sequence: TGTGCCAGCAGTCCCGGGACTAACTCAGATACGCAGTATTTT.

This chain connects TRBV6-5 to TRBJ1-6; D is uncertain. Per germline, CDR1 MNHEY and CDR2 SVGAGI. Trimming pared 6 bases from V and 10 bases from J, leaving 19 bases between. The CDR3 is 15 amino acids. In nucleotides, the CDR3 is TGTGCCAGCAGCCTTAGGTCCGCGGGCGAATCACCCCTCCACTTT. It yields the protein CASSLRSAGESPLHF.